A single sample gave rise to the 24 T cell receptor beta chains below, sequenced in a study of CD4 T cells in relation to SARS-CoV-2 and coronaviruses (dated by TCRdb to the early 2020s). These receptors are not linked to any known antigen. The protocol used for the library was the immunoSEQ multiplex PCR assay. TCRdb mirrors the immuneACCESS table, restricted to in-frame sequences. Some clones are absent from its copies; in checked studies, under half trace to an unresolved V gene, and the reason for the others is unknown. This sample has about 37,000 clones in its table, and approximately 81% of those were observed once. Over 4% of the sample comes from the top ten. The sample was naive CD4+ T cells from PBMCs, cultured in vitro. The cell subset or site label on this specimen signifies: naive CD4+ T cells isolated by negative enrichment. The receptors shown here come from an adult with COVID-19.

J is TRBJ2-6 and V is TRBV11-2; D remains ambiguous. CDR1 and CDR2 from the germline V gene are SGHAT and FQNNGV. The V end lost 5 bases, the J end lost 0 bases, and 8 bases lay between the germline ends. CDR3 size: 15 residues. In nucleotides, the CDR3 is TGTGCCAGCAGCGATCGTCCCTCTGGGGCCAACGTCCTGACTTTC. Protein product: CASSDRPSGANVLTF.

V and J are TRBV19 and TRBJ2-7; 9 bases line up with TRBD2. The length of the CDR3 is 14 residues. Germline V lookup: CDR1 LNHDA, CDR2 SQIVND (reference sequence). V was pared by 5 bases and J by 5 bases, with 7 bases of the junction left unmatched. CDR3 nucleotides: TGTGCCAGTAGTTCAGCGGGAGGTAGGGACGAGCAGTACTTC. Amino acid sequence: CASSSAGGRDEQYF.

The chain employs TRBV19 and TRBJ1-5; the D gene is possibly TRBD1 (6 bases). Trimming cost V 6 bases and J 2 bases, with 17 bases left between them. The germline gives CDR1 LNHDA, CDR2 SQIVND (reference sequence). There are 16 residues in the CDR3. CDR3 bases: TGTGCCAGTAGAGCCGTTGGACAGCAAGGCAATCAGCCCCAGCATTTT. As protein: CASRAVGQQGNQPQHF.

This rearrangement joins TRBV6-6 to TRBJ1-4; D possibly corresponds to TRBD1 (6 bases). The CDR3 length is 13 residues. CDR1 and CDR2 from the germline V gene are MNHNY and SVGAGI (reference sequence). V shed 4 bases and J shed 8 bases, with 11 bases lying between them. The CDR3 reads CASSLGGAEKLFF. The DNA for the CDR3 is TGTGCCAGCAGTTTGGGGGGGGCCGAAAAACTGTTTTTT.

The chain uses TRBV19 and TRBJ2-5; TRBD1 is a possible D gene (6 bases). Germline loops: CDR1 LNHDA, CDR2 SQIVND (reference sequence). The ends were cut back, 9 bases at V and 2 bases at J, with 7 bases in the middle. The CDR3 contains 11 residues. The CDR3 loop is CASGQQETQYF. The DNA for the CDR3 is TGTGCCAGCGGACAGCAAGAGACCCAGTACTTC. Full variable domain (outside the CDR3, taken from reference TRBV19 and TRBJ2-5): DGGITQSPKYLFRKEGQNVTLSCEQNLNHDAMYWYRQDPGQGLRLIYYSQIVNDFQKGDIAEGYSVSREKKESFPLTVTSAQKNPTAFYLCASGQQETQYFGPGTRLLVL.

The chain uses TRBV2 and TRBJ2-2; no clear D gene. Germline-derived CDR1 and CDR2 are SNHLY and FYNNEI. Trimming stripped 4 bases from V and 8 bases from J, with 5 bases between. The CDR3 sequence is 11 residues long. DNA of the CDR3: TGTGCCAGCAGTGGGCTAGGGGAGCTGTTTTTT. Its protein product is CASSGLGELFF.

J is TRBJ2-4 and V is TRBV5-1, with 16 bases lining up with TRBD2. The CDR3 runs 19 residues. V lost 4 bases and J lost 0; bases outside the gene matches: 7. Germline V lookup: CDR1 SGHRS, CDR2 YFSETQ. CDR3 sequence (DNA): TGCGCCAGCAGCCTGGGGACTAGCGGGAGGGCCCTAGCCAAAAACATTCAGTACTTC. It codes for CASSLGTSGRALAKNIQYF. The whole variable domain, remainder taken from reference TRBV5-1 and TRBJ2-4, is KAGVTQTPRYLIKTRGQQVTLSCSPISGHRSVSWYQQTPGQGLQFLFEYFSETQRNKGNFPGRFSGRQFSNSRSEMNVSTLELGDSALYLCASSLGTSGRALAKNIQYFGAGTRLSVL.

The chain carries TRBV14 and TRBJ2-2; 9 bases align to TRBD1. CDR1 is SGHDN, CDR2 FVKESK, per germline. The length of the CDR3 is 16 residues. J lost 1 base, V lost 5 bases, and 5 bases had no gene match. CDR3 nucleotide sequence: TGTGCCAGCAGCACCCGGGACAGGGTGAACACCGGGGAGCTGTTTTTT. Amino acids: CASSTRDRVNTGELFF.

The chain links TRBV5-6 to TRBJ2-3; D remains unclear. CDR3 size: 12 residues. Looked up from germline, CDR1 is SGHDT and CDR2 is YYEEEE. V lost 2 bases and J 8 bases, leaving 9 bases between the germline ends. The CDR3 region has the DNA TGTGCCAGCAGCTTAACCTTGGGTACGCAGTATTTT. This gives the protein CASSLTLGTQYF.

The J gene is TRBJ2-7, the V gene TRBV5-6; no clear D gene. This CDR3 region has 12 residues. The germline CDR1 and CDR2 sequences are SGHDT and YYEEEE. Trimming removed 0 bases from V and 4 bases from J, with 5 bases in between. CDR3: CASSLGLYEQYF. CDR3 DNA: TGTGCCAGCAGCTTGGGGCTGTACGAGCAGTACTTC.

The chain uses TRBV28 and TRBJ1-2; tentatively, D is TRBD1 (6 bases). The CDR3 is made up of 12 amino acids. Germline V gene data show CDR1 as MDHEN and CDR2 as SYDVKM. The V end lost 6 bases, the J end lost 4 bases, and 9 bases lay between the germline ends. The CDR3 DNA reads TGTGCCAGCAGAACAGGGCTCTATGGCTACACCTTC. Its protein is CASRTGLYGYTF.

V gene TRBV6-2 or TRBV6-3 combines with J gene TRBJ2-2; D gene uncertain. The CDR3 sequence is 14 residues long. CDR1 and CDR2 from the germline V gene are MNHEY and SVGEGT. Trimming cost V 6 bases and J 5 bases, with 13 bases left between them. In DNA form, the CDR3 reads TGTGCCAGCAGACCTCTTATAGCTACCGGGGAGCTGTTTTTT. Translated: CASRPLIATGELFF.

In nucleotides, the CDR3 is TGTGCCATCAGTGAGACTAGCGAGGGTGAGCAGTTCTTC. This gives the protein CAISETSEGEQFF. The gene calls are TRBV10-3 and TRBJ2-1; TRBD2 aligns across 7 bases. This CDR3 comprises 13 residues. V shed 2 bases, J shed 9 bases, and the junction held 4 bases outside the gene matches. CDR1 and CDR2 from the germline V gene are ENHRY and SYGVKD.

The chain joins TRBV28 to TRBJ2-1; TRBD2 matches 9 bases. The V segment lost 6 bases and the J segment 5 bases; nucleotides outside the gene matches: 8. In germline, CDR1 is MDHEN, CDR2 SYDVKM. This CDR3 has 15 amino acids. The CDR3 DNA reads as TGTGCCAGCAGCCCCTTAGCGGGAGTAGACAATGAGCAGTTCTTC. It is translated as CASSPLAGVDNEQFF.

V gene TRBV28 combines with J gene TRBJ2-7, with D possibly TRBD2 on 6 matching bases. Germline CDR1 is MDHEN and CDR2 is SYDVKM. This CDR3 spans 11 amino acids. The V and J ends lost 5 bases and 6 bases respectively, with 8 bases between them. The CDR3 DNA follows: TGTGCCAGCAGTCAGGGAGGCGAGCAGTACTTC. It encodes CASSQGGEQYF.

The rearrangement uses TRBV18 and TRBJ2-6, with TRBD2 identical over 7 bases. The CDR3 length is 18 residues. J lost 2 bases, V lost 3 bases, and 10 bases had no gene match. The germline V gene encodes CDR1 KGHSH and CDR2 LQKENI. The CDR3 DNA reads TGTGCCAGCTCACCTTGGTCGGCGGGAGCGGCTGGGGCCAACGTCCTGACTTTC. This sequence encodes CASSPWSAGAAGANVLTF.

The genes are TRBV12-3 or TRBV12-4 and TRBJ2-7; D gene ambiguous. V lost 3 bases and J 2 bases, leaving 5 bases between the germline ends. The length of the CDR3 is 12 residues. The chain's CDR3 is CASSFRPYEQYF. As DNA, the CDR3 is TGTGCCAGCAGTTTTCGTCCCTACGAGCAGTACTTC.

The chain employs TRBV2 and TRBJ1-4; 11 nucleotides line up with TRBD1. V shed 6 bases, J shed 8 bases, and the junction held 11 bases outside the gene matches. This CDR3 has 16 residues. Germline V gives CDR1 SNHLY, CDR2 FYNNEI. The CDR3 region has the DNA TGTGCCAGCAGGAGAGCACGGACAGGGGGCAGAGAAAAACTGTTTTTT. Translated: CASRRARTGGREKLFF. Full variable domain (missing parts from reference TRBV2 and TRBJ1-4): EPEVTQTPSHQVTQMGQEVILRCVPISNHLYFYWYRQILGQKVEFLVSFYNNEISEKSEIFDDQFSVERPDGSNFTLKIRSTKLEDSAMYFCASRRARTGGREKLFFGSGTQLSVL.

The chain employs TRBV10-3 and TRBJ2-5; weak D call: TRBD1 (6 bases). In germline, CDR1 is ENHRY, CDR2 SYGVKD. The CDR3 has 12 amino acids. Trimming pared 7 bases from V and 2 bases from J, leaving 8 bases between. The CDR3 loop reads CAIKDSQETQYF. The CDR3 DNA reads TGTGCCATCAAGGACAGTCAAGAGACCCAGTACTTC.

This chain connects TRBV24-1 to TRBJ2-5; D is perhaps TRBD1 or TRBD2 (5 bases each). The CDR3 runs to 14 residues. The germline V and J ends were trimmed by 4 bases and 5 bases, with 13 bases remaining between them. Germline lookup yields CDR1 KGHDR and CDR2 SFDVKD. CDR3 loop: CATSDPRDVETQYF. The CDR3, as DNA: TGTGCCACCAGTGACCCTCGGGACGTTGAGACCCAGTACTTC.

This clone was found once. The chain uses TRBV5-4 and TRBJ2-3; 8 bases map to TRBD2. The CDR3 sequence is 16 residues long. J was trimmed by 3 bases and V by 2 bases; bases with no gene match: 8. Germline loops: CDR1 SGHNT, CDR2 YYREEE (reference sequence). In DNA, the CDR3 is TGTGCCAGCAGCTTCGTCGCGGGAGGAGGGACAGATACGCAGTATTTT. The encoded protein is CASSFVAGGGTDTQYF.

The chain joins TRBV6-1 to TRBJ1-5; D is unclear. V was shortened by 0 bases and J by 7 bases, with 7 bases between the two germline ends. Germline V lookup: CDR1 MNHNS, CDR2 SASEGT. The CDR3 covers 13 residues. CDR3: CASSEARTQPQHF. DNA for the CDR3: TGTGCCAGCAGTGAAGCGCGGACCCAGCCCCAGCATTTT.

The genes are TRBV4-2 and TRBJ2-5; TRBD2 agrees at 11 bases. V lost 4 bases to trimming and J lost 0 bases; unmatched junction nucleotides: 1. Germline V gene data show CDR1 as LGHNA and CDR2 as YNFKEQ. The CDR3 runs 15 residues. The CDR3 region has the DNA TGTGCCAGCAGCCCGACTAGCGGGAACCAAGAGACCCAGTACTTC. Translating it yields CASSPTSGNQETQYF.

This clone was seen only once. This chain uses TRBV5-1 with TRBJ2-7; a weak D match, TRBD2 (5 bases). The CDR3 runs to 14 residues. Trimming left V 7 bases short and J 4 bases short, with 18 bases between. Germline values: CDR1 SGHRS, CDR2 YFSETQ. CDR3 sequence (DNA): TGCGCCAGCCAAGACGATGGAGGAGGTTACGAGCAGTACTTC. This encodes CASQDDGGGYEQYF. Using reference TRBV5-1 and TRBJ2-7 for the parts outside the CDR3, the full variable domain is KAGVTQTPRYLIKTRGQQVTLSCSPISGHRSVSWYQQTPGQGLQFLFEYFSETQRNKGNFPGRFSGRQFSNSRSEMNVSTLELGDSALYLCASQDDGGGYEQYFGPGTRLTVT.